This TCR beta chain was profiled in a study of T cells in Graves' hyperthyroidism and ophthalmopathy. Study results and caveats: Most expanded thyroid clonotypes above 0.001 recurred in blood. The model forecast ophthalmopathy, anticipating it by a median around 6.4 months before onset.

Points on this clonotype: Its antigen is undetermined.

V lost 6 bases to trimming and J lost 2 bases, with 14 bases between them. Germline values: CDR1 MNHEY, CDR2 SVGAGI. The CDR3 extends over 15 amino acids. Amplified TCR beta CDR3 regions came from RNA transcripts. The study used the HTBI primer set for a first-round RT-PCR of the TCR CDR3. From the multiplex PCR reads, TCRdb called clonotypes with MiXCR, one entry per CDR3 protein. Here the sample spans 490,000 or so distinct CDR3 sequences, 40% to 55% being singletons. The chain recombines TRBV6-5 with TRBJ1-5; D uncertain. Sequencing was done on a sample of peripheral blood or thyroid tissue (not recorded which). The sequence was obtained from an adult woman with Graves' disease, either hyperthyroidism or ophthalmopathy (not recorded which). The CDR3 nucleotides read TGTGCCAGCAGGTACAAAGGGAAGCGCAATCAGCCCCAGCATTTT. Protein product: CASRYKGKRNQPQHF.